The 26 T cell receptor beta chains reported below all come from one sample, sequenced in a study of cytomegalovirus exposure and HLA in healthy donors. PCR involved 60 Vbeta and 13 Jbeta primers. TCRdb keeps only in-frame clones here, not all; method: immunoSEQ multiplex PCR. This table holds under 200,000 clones, approximately 81% found once. The specimen was PBMCs. The receptors originated from a boy aged 2 to 10 in good health and CMV-seronegative.

This clone was detected only once. The chain combines TRBV12-5 with TRBJ2-3, with TRBD1 matching over 10 bases. V lost 7 bases and J lost 3; bases outside the gene matches: 7. Germline V gene sequence: CDR1 LGHNT, CDR2 FRNRAP. The CDR3 is 15 amino acids. CDR3 residues: CASDGRTGGTDTQYF. CDR3 nucleotide sequence: TGTGCTAGTGATGGACGGACAGGGGGAACAGATACGCAGTATTTT.

V is TRBV15 and J is TRBJ1-5, with 7 bases fitting TRBD1. Germline V gene lookup returns CDR1 LNHNV and CDR2 YYDKDF (reference sequence). Trimming cost V 3 bases and J 3 bases; bases outside gene matches: 5. The CDR3 length is 15 residues. CDR3 residues: CATSRPGQFNQPQHF. The CDR3 DNA follows: TGTGCCACCAGCAGGCCGGGACAGTTCAATCAGCCCCAGCATTTT.

Here the CDR3 DNA reads TGTGCCAGCAGCTGGTCAGCGGGTGGAAACACCATATATTTT. It codes for CASSWSAGGNTIYF. The V and J genes are TRBV28 and TRBJ1-3; D remains unclear. The V gene's germline CDR1 is MDHEN and CDR2 SYDVKM. CDR3 length equals 14 residues. V was cut by 6 bases and J by 3 bases, with 12 bases left in between.

This sequence joins TRBV20-1 and TRBJ2-5; D perhaps matches TRBD2 (5 bases). This CDR3 is built from 11 residues. The V gene's germline CDR1 is DFQATT and CDR2 SNEGSKA (reference sequence). Trimming stripped 5 bases from V and 5 bases from J, with 9 bases between. CDR3 sequence (DNA): TGCAGTGCTGGGCCGGGGGAGACCCAGTACTTC. It is translated as CSAGPGETQYF.

This chain links TRBV28 with TRBJ2-7, with 13 bases fitting TRBD2. Germline CDR1 and CDR2: MDHEN and SYDVKM. The CDR3 is made up of 17 amino acids. V was clipped by 5 bases and J by 2 bases; unmatched bases: 9. CDR3 residues: CASSLQGLAGPTYEQYF. The CDR3 DNA reads TGTGCCAGCAGTCTACAGGGACTAGCGGGACCGACCTACGAGCAGTACTTC.

This chain uses TRBV19 with TRBJ1-1; the match to TRBD1 covers 8 bases. Germline loops: CDR1 LNHDA, CDR2 SQIVND (reference sequence). J gave up 0 bases and V 7 bases, and 4 bases lay outside the gene matches. CDR3 length: 14 amino acids. CDR3 in amino acids: CASTPGQVNTEAFF. The DNA of the CDR3 is TGTGCCAGTACGCCGGGACAGGTGAACACTGAAGCTTTCTTT. Full variable domain (rest looked up from reference TRBV19 and TRBJ1-1): DGGITQSPKYLFRKEGQNVTLSCEQNLNHDAMYWYRQDPGQGLRLIYYSQIVNDFQKGDIAEGYSVSREKKESFPLTVTSAQKNPTAFYLCASTPGQVNTEAFFGQGTRLTVV.

The chain recombines TRBV6-5 with TRBJ1-5; no clear D gene. Looked up from germline, CDR1 is MNHEY and CDR2 is SVGAGI. CDR3 length: 14 amino acids. V lost 6 bases and J 0 bases, leaving 9 bases between the germline ends. For the CDR3, the DNA is TGTGCCAGCAGCCAAGCTTATAGCAATCAGCCCCAGCATTTT. This translates into CASSQAYSNQPQHF.

The chain joins TRBV5-1 to TRBJ1-2; a weak D match, TRBD1 (5 bases). The CDR3 length is 15 residues. CDR1 SGHRS and CDR2 YFSETQ come from the germline V gene. V lost 5 bases and J 5 bases, leaving 19 bases between the germline ends. The CDR3, as DNA: TGCGCCAGCAGGTCTGTCGCAGGGATCAGATATGGCTACACCTTC. This sequence encodes CASRSVAGIRYGYTF.

The V and J genes are TRBV6-1 and TRBJ1-3, with no clear D. Looked up from germline, CDR1 is MNHNS and CDR2 is SASEGT. The CDR3 runs to 15 residues. The ends were cut back, 6 bases at V and 4 bases at J, with 16 bases in the middle. In DNA, the CDR3 is TGTGCCAGCAGACCGACGGAGCGGTCCGGAAACACCATATATTTT. This sequence encodes CASRPTERSGNTIYF.

The chain carries TRBV19 and TRBJ1-2; D call uncertain. The germline V gene has CDR1 LNHDA and CDR2 SQIVND (reference sequence). The CDR3 has 15 amino acids. V shed 3 bases and J shed 3 bases, with 14 bases lying between them. CDR3 DNA: TGTGCCAGTAGTATCCTGGCGGGCAATGACTATGGCTACACCTTC. This gives the protein CASSILAGNDYGYTF.

The V call is TRBV5-6, the J call TRBJ1-2, with TRBD1 matching over 8 bases. Germline loops: CDR1 SGHDT, CDR2 YYEEEE. The trim removed 3 bases at V and 6 bases at J, leaving 7 bases unmatched. The CDR3 contains 14 residues. DNA for the CDR3: TGTGCCAGCAGCTCCCTGGACAGGGAGGATGGCTACACCTTC. Its translation: CASSSLDREDGYTF. The full variable domain, rest sourced from reference TRBV5-6 and TRBJ1-2, is DAGVTQSPTHLIKTRGQQVTLRCSPKSGHDTVSWYQQALGQGPQFIFQYYEEEERQRGNFPDRFSGHQFPNYSSELNVNALLLGDSALYLCASSSLDREDGYTFGSGTRLTVV.

The rearrangement joins TRBV5-8 to TRBJ2-1; tentatively, D is TRBD1 (5 bases). There are 15 residues in the CDR3. Germline loops: CDR1 SGHTS, CDR2 YDEGEE. Between the trimmed V and J ends, which lost 2 bases and 0 bases, there was a span of 9 bases. The CDR3 DNA reads as TGTGCCAGCAGCTTTACAGGCGGCTCCTACAATGAGCAGTTCTTC. Translating gives CASSFTGGSYNEQFF.

The chain has TRBV28 and TRBJ1-5; weak D call: TRBD1 (6 bases). The CDR3 totals 15 residues. The germline V gene encodes CDR1 MDHEN and CDR2 SYDVKM. Trimming pared 1 base from V and 1 base from J, leaving 8 bases between. CDR3 protein: CASSLFGQSNQPQHF. DNA of the CDR3: TGTGCCAGCAGTTTATTCGGACAGAGCAATCAGCCCCAGCATTTT.

This chain uses TRBV30 with TRBJ2-7; D gene uncertain. Germline V lookup: CDR1 GTSNPN, CDR2 SVGIG (reference sequence). This CDR3 has 11 residues. Between the trimmed V and J ends, which lost 3 bases and 3 bases, there was a span of 6 bases. DNA of the CDR3: TGTGCCTGGAGCCAGGACTACGAGCAGTACTTC. Translating gives CAWSQDYEQYF.

The V call is TRBV7-8, the J call TRBJ1-1; a possible D gene is TRBD1 (5 bases). Germline V lookup: CDR1 SGHVS, CDR2 FQNEAQ. The V and J ends lost 1 base and 4 bases respectively, with 19 bases between them. This CDR3 has 17 residues. In DNA, the CDR3 is TGTGCCAGCAGCTTAGTTAGGAGCGGGGGATTATTCACTGAAGCTTTCTTT. As protein: CASSLVRSGGLFTEAFF.

This clone was detected only a few times. The chain combines TRBV2 with TRBJ2-4, with D uncertain. Germline V gives CDR1 SNHLY, CDR2 FYNNEI. This CDR3 is 14 amino acids long. Trimming took off 7 bases at V and 0 bases at J, with 10 bases between the two ends. The CDR3 DNA reads TGTGCCAGCATTAACAGTGAAGCCAAAAACATTCAGTACTTC. As protein: CASINSEAKNIQYF.

This clone has only a few counts. The chain combines TRBV5-1 with TRBJ2-3; 7 nucleotides align to TRBD2. Germline values: CDR1 SGHRS, CDR2 YFSETQ. The CDR3 totals 15 residues. The junction had 4 bases not matched to a gene; V was cut back by 0 bases and J by 3 bases. The CDR3 region has the DNA TGCGCCAGCAGCTTGGATTGGGGAGGGACAGATACGCAGTATTTT. Protein sequence: CASSLDWGGTDTQYF.

This chain uses TRBV30 with TRBJ1-2; D unresolved. The CDR3 runs 15 residues. Germline CDR1 and CDR2: GTSNPN and SVGIG (reference sequence). Trimming left V 2 bases short and J 4 bases short, with 17 bases between. The CDR3, as DNA: TGTGCCTGGAGTTCGACTAGGAGTTCGGGCTATGGCTACACCTTC. Its translation: CAWSSTRSSGYGYTF.

Written as DNA, the CDR3 is TGTGCCAGCAACATAGAGGACAGAACTCCTTACGAGCAGTACTTC. Its protein is CASNIEDRTPYEQYF. The chain joins TRBV11-2 to TRBJ2-7; weak D call: TRBD1 (6 bases). V was clipped by 7 bases and J by 4 bases, with 20 bases between them. This CDR3 contains 15 residues. Germline CDR1 reads SGHAT; CDR2 reads FQNNGV.

The gene calls are TRBV7-9 and TRBJ2-7; 7 bases line up with TRBD1. Trimming cost V 5 bases and J 3 bases; bases outside gene matches: 4. Germline assignment: CDR1 SEHNR and CDR2 FQNEAQ (reference sequence). The length of the CDR3 is 13 residues. CDR3 residues: CASSDRDRYEQYF. The CDR3 region has the DNA TGTGCCAGCAGCGACAGGGATCGCTACGAGCAGTACTTC. The full variable domain, in which reference TRBV7-9 and TRBJ2-7 provide the parts outside the CDR3, is DTGVSQNPRHKITKRGQNVTFRCDPISEHNRLYWYRQTLGQGPEFLTYFQNEAQLEKSRLLSDRFSAERPKGSFSTLEIQRTEQGDSAMYLCASSDRDRYEQYFGPGTRLTVT.

The rearrangement joins TRBV6-5 to TRBJ2-5; 8 nucleotides line up with TRBD2. V shed 7 bases, J shed 4 bases, and the junction held 11 bases outside the gene matches. CDR1 is MNHEY, CDR2 SVGAGI, per germline. The CDR3 has 15 amino acids. CDR3 sequence (DNA): TGTGCCAGCACTCCTCCAGCGGGAGCCCCAGAGACCCAGTACTTC. Translation gives CASTPPAGAPETQYF.

This clone has only a few counts. The chain is built from TRBV5-1 and TRBJ1-1; D is possibly TRBD1 (6 bases). The CDR3 length is 16 residues. Germline V gene sequence: CDR1 SGHRS, CDR2 YFSETQ. V was pared by 2 bases and J by 2 bases, with 16 bases between. This CDR3 reads CASSLSLGQSNTEAFF. DNA of the CDR3: TGCGCCAGCAGCTTATCCCTTGGACAGAGCAACACTGAAGCTTTCTTT. Full variable domain (remainder filled in from reference TRBV5-1 and TRBJ1-1): KAGVTQTPRYLIKTRGQQVTLSCSPISGHRSVSWYQQTPGQGLQFLFEYFSETQRNKGNFPGRFSGRQFSNSRSEMNVSTLELGDSALYLCASSLSLGQSNTEAFFGQGTRLTVV.

The V call is TRBV11-2, the J call TRBJ2-6; 13 nucleotides line up with TRBD2. V dropped 5 bases and J dropped 3; count of bases not matched to a gene: 10. Germline V gene lookup returns CDR1 SGHAT and CDR2 FQNNGV. The CDR3 runs to 19 residues. The CDR3 here is CASSPRTSGSKDGANVLTF. The DNA of the CDR3 is TGTGCCAGCAGCCCGCGGACTAGCGGGAGTAAAGATGGGGCCAACGTCCTGACTTTC. The complete variable domain, with remaining parts taken from reference TRBV11-2 and TRBJ2-6, reads EAGVAQSPRYKIIEKRQSVAFWCNPISGHATLYWYQQILGQGPKLLIQFQNNGVVDDSQLPKDRFSAERLKGVDSTLKIQPAKLEDSAVYLCASSPRTSGSKDGANVLTFGAGSRLTVL.

This chain links TRBV5-1 with TRBJ1-1; D possibly corresponds to TRBD1 (5 bases). There are 16 residues in the CDR3. Germline assignment: CDR1 SGHRS and CDR2 YFSETQ. Trimming removed 2 bases from V and 1 base from J, with 15 bases in between. The CDR3 DNA reads TGCGCCAGCAGCTTAACCTCAGGGTTGAGGAACACTGAAGCTTTCTTT. Translated, it gives CASSLTSGLRNTEAFF.

The chain couples TRBV10-3 to TRBJ2-7, with D possibly TRBD1 on 6 matching bases. Trimming shortened V by 6 bases and J by 5 bases, and 14 bases separated the two germline ends. This CDR3 has 13 residues. Per germline, CDR1 ENHRY and CDR2 SYGVKD. The CDR3 DNA sequence: TGTGCCATCAGCTACAGGGTTGTAGACGAGCAGTACTTC. Translation: CAISYRVVDEQYF.

This clone was picked up one time. The chain couples TRBV9 to TRBJ1-4; D might be TRBD1 (6 bases). Germline CDR1 is SGDLS and CDR2 is YYNGEE. Trimming shortened V by 3 bases and J by 7 bases, and 16 bases separated the two germline ends. The CDR3 is 15 amino acids. The CDR3: CASSERGGQAEKLFF. The CDR3 DNA follows: TGTGCCAGCAGCGAGCGGGGGGGGCAAGCTGAAAAACTGTTTTTT.